Listed below are T cell receptor beta chains from one sample, sequenced in a study of cytomegalovirus exposure and HLA in healthy donors. Only in-frame clones appear in the TCRdb table, and some are missing; sequencing was by immunoSEQ multiplex PCR. The repertoire consists of about 150,000 clones, with roughly 80% occurring once and the leading ten covering 3.5% to 4.5%. The material sequenced was PBMCs. The receptors originated from a human donor in good health. The CDR3 runs from the conserved cysteine through the conserved F or W. A D gene is named only where the DNA matches it firmly. The size of a clone is reported for some rows only, either as once, few or many, or as a class for expanded clones.

TRBD1,16,few,TRBJ1-6,TRBV4-2,CASSQDSRDRNSPLHF,TGTGCCAGCAGCCAAGATTCGCGGGACAGAAATTCACCCCTCCACTTT
TRBD2,16,.,TRBJ2-3,TRBV7-9,CASSLVGASGRAKQYF,TGTGCCAGCAGCTTAGTCGGCGCTAGCGGGAGGGCTAAGCAGTATTTT
.,14,.,TRBJ2-1,TRBV5-8,CASSFRWFYNEQFF,TGTGCCAGCAGCTTTCGGTGGTTTTACAATGAGCAGTTCTTC
.,15,.,TRBJ2-1,TRBV5-8,CASSLGQYQTNEQFF,TGTGCCAGCAGCTTGGGACAGTATCAGACCAATGAGCAGTTCTTC
TRBD1,13,.,TRBJ1-2,TRBV28,CASRPTGGGGYTF,TGTGCCAGCAGACCTACAGGGGGCGGTGGCTACACCTTC
.,15,few,TRBJ2-5,TRBV27,CASIPNWGLRETQYF,TGTGCCAGCATCCCTAACTGGGGGCTAAGGGAGACCCAGTACTTC
.,13,few,TRBJ2-7,TRBV5-4,CASSLATGYEQYF,TGTGCCAGCAGCTTGGCCACGGGCTACGAGCAGTACTTC
.,13,.,TRBJ2-1,TRBV11-2,CASSLDSPNEQFF,TGTGCCAGCAGCTTAGATAGCCCGAATGAGCAGTTCTTC
.,16,once,TRBJ1-2,TRBV6-5,CASSYSRAGDNYGYTF,TGTGCCAGCAGTTACTCGCGTGCAGGCGATAACTATGGCTACACCTTC
TRBD1,13,.,TRBJ1-1,TRBV29-1,CSAATGRNTEAFF,TGCAGCGCGGCGACAGGGCGGAACACTGAAGCTTTCTTT
.,14,.,TRBJ2-7,TRBV7-2,CASSPRGTPYEQYF,TGTGCCAGCAGCCCCCGGGGTACCCCCTACGAGCAGTACTTC
TRBD1,14,.,TRBJ1-5,TRBV7-9,CASSSQGASQPQHF,TGTGCCAGCAGCTCACAGGGGGCAAGTCAGCCCCAGCATTTT
.,17,.,TRBJ1-1,TRBV5-1,CASSLKRTPSRNTEAFF,TGCGCCAGCAGCTTGAAAAGGACACCCTCGAGGAACACTGAAGCTTTCTTT
.,12,.,TRBJ2-1,TRBV5-1,CASSFGGNEQFF,TGCGCCAGCAGCTTCGGAGGGAATGAGCAGTTCTTC
TRBD1,15,.,TRBJ2-4,TRBV19,CASSEPFGQGAIQYF,TGTGCCAGTAGTGAACCCTTTGGACAGGGGGCGATTCAGTACTTC
TRBD2,13,.,TRBJ2-3,TRBV7-6,CAGGGAGTDTQYF,TGTGCCGGCGGGGGGGCGGGCACAGATACGCAGTATTTT
.,14,.,TRBJ1-2,TRBV2,CASSFSGGARGYTF,TGTGCCAGCAGCTTCTCGGGTGGGGCGAGAGGCTACACCTTC
TRBD2,15,few,TRBJ2-1,TRBV6-4,CASSDSAGGYNEQFF,TGTGCCAGCAGTGACTCAGCGGGGGGGTACAATGAGCAGTTCTTC
.,13,few,TRBJ2-2,TRBV12-5,CASATGLSGELFF,TGTGCTAGTGCAACAGGGTTATCCGGGGAGCTGTTTTTT